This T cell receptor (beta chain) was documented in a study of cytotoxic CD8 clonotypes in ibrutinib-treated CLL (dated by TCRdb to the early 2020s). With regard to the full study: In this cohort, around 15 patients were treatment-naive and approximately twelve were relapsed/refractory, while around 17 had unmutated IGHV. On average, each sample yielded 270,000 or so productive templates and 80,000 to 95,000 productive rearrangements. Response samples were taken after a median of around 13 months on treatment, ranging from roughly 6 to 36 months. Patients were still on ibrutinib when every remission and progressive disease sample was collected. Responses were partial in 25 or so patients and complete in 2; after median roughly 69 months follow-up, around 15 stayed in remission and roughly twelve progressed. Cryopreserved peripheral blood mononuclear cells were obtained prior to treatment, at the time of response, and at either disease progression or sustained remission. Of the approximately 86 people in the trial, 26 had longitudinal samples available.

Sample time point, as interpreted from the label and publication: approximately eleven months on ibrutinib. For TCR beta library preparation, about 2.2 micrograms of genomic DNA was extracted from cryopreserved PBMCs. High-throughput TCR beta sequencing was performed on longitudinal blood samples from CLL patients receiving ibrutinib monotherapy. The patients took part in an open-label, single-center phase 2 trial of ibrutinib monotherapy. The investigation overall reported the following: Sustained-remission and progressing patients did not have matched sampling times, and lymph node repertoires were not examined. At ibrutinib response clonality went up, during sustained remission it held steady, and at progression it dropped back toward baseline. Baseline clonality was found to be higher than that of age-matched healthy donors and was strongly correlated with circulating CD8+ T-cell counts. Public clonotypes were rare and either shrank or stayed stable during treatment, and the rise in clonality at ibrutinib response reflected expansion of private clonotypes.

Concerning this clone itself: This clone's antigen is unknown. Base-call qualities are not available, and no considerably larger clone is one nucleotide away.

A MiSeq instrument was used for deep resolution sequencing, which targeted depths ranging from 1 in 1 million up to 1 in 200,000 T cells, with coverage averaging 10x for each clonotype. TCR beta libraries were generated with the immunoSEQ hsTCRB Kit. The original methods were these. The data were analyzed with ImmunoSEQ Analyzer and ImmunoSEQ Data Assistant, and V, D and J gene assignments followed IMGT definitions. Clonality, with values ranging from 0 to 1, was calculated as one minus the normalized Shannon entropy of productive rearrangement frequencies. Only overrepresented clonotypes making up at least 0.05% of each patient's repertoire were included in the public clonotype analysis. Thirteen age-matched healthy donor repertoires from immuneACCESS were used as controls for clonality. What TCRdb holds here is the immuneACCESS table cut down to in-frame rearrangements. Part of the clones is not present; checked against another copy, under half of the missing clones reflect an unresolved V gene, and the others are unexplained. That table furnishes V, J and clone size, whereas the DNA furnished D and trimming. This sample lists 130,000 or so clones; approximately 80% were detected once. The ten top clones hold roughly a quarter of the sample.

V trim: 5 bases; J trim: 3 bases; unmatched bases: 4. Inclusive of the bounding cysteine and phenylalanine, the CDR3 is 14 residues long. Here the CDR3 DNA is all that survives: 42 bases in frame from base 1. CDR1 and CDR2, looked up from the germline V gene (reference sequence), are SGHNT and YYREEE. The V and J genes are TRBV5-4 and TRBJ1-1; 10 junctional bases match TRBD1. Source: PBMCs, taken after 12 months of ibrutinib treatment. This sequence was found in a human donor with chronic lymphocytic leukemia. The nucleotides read TGTGCCAGCAGTCGGACAGGGGGGGACACTGAAGCTTTCTTT. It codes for CASSRTGGDTEAFF. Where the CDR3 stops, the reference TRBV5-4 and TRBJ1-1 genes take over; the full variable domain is ETGVTQSPTHLIKTRGQQVTLRCSSQSGHNTVSWYQQALGQGPQFIFQYYREEENGRGNFPPRFSGLQFPNYSSELNVNALELDDSALYLCASSRTGGDTEAFFGQGTRLTVV.